This TCR beta chain appears in the sequencing data of a study of blood T cell repertoires in COVID-19. Study overall: Collection of acute and convalescent COVID-19 samples took place in the United States, Italy and Spain. The analysed material was cDNA or gDNA that came from T cells, B-cell-depleted T cells, or PBMCs.

Original processing methods: Estimation of nucleated cell counts was performed using reference gene primer amplification. The assay was immunoSEQ multiplex PCR, and TCRdb's table has in-frame clones only and misses some. V, J and clone size are taken as reported in that table, and D and trimming were inferred from the DNA itself. The table records some 55,000 clones, 75% to 80% of them present only once. This clonotype originated in a man aged 65 to 85 with active or convalescent COVID-19. The sample was peripheral blood.

The CDR3 loop is CASSISHYNEQFF. CDR3 nucleotides: TGTGCCAGCAGCATAAGCCACTACAATGAGCAGTTCTTC. This sequence joins TRBV7-7 and TRBJ2-1, with unresolved D. Germline loops: CDR1 SSHAT, CDR2 FNYEAQ (reference sequence). V shed 5 bases and J shed 3 bases, with 8 bases lying between them. CDR3 size: 13 residues.